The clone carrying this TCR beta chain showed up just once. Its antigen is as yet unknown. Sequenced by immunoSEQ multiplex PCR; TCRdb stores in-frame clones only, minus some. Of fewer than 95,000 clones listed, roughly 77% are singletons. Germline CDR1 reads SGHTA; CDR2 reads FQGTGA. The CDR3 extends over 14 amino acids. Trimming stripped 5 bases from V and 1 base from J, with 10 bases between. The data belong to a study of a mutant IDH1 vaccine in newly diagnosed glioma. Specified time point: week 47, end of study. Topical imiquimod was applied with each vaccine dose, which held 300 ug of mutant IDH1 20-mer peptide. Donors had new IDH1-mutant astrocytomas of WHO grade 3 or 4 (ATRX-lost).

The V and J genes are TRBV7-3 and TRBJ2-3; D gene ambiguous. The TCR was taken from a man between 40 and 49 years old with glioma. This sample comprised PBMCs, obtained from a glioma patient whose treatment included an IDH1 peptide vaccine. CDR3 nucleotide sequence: TGTGCCAGCAGCACCCACCAGGGCACAGATACGCAGTATTTT. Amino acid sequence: CASSTHQGTDTQYF.